The sequence of this TCR beta chain was determined in a study of T cells in Graves' hyperthyroidism and ophthalmopathy. The investigators amplified TCR beta CDR3 regions from RNA transcripts. RT-PCR in the first round (using the HTBI primer set) targeted the TCR CDR3. TCRdb re-called the multiplex PCR reads through MiXCR, storing one row per CDR3 protein. The sample includes around 300,000 distinct CDR3 sequences, roughly 13% of them seen just once. The V gene end was trimmed by 4 bases and the J gene end by 1 base; junction bases not matched to a gene: 3. Germline loops: CDR1 SGHVS, CDR2 FNYEAQ. The CDR3 consists of 14 residues. A word on this clonotype: Its antigen is currently unknown.

Study conclusions and caveats: The model made its ophthalmopathy prediction, and onset followed a median roughly six months later.

Newly diagnosed hyperthyroidism, duration under 2 months, in patients aged 18 to 65. Diagnostic decisions used clinical symptoms, serum thyroxine and TRAb, thyroid ultrasound and orbital computed tomography. Sample: blood. The receptor's source is a woman aged 25 to 39 with Graves' hyperthyroidism that later progressed to Graves' ophthalmopathy. The rearrangement joins TRBV7-6 to TRBJ2-7, with TRBD2 identical over 8 bases. For the CDR3, the DNA is TGTGCCAGCAGCTCGACTAGCGCATCCTACGAGCAGTACTTC. Its translation: CASSSTSASYEQYF.